These 27 T cell receptor beta chains were all obtained from the same sample, sequenced in a study of T-cell memory formation after mild COVID-19. TCRdb independently ran MiXCR on the 5' RACE reads; one entry per CDR3 protein. The sample includes about 81,000 distinct CDR3 sequences, about 23% of them seen just once. Sequencing was carried out using PBMCs or a T cell subset sorted from them (not recorded which). These receptors originate from a man younger than 35 who had mild COVID-19 (a few samples of this study predate the infection). Cell type and time point are not known.

The CDR3 sequence is CASSLDVKGNYGYTF. The CDR3 DNA reads as TGTGCCAGCAGCTTAGATGTCAAGGGGAACTATGGCTACACCTTC. This chain joins TRBV11-2 and TRBJ1-2; tentative D call: TRBD1 (5 bases). Trimming stripped 0 bases from V and 2 bases from J, with 10 bases between. CDR1 is SGHAT and CDR2 is FQNNGV in the germline V gene. This CDR3 has 15 residues.

This clonotype was recorded a few times. This rearrangement joins TRBV4-1 to TRBJ2-4; 9 bases are shared with TRBD1. V dropped 0 bases and J dropped 0; count of bases not matched to a gene: 18. The CDR3 extends over 22 amino acids. In germline, CDR1 is MGHRA, CDR2 YSYEKL. The chain's CDR3 is CASSQDSVGSQGAILAKNIQYF. The CDR3 DNA reads TGCGCCAGCAGCCAAGATTCAGTCGGGTCACAGGGGGCGATTCTAGCCAAAAACATTCAGTACTTC.

This clonotype has only a few counts. The chain recombines TRBV7-9 with TRBJ2-1; 11 bases line up with TRBD2. The germline V gene encodes CDR1 SEHNR and CDR2 FQNEAQ (reference sequence). The CDR3 has 15 amino acids. The J segment lost 10 bases and the V segment lost 5 bases, leaving 10 bases of the junction unmatched. CDR3: CASSRLAGGLREQFF. The CDR3 nucleotides read TGTGCCAGCAGCCGTCTAGCGGGGGGACTAAGAGAGCAGTTCTTC.

The chain is built from TRBV6-6 and TRBJ2-3; TRBD2 might be the D (7 bases). Germline V gives CDR1 MNHNY, CDR2 SVGAGI (reference sequence). The CDR3 extends over 17 amino acids. CDR3 loop: CATLTGGHRSTTDTQYF. The CDR3 bases are TGTGCAACCCTCACCGGGGGGCACCGATCCACCACAGATACGCAGTATTTT.

Ten or more counts support this clonotype. V is TRBV4-2 and J is TRBJ1-5, with 8 bases matching TRBD1. This CDR3 has 17 residues. Germline CDR1 reads LGHNA; CDR2 reads YNFKEQ. V lost 4 bases to trimming and J lost 6 bases; unmatched junction nucleotides: 14. The CDR3 is CASSPAGETGGVQPQHF. CDR3 nucleotides: TGTGCCAGCAGCCCAGCGGGGGAAACAGGGGGGGTTCAGCCCCAGCATTTT.

This chain links TRBV10-3 with TRBJ2-3, with a tentative D call TRBD2 (5 bases). The CDR3 length is 14 residues. Germline loops: CDR1 ENHRY, CDR2 SYGVKD. Trimming cost V 8 bases and J 4 bases, with 16 bases left between them. CDR3 loop: CAIRPAEVPDTQYF. CDR3 sequence (DNA): TGTGCCATCCGTCCAGCGGAGGTTCCAGATACGCAGTATTTT.

This clonotype occurred a few times. The chain employs TRBV5-6 and TRBJ2-1; maybe TRBD2 (6 bases). Germline V CDR1 and CDR2: SGHDT, YYEEEE. V was cut by 7 bases and J by 7 bases, with 18 bases left in between. This CDR3 region has 14 residues. Here the CDR3 DNA reads TGTGCCAGCGGTATGGGGGGACGACGGAATGAGCAGTTCTTC. This translates into CASGMGGRRNEQFF. The variable domain in full, with the rest retrieved from reference TRBV5-6 and TRBJ2-1, is DAGVTQSPTHLIKTRGQQVTLRCSPKSGHDTVSWYQQALGQGPQFIFQYYEEEERQRGNFPDRFSGHQFPNYSSELNVNALLLGDSALYLCASGMGGRRNEQFFGPGTRLTVL.

The genes are TRBV20-1 and TRBJ2-7; D perhaps matches TRBD1 (6 bases). V lost 0 bases, J lost 4 bases, and 10 bases lay in between. The CDR3 runs to 13 residues. Germline V gene sequence: CDR1 DFQATT, CDR2 SNEGSKA (reference sequence). CDR3 loop: CSARDRGKYEQYF. In DNA, the CDR3 is TGCAGTGCTAGAGATAGGGGGAAGTACGAGCAGTACTTC.

In this sample, this clonotype turned up many times. The rearrangement uses TRBV7-8 and TRBJ2-1; 9 bases agree with TRBD2. With 5 bases clipped from V and 3 bases from J, the junction kept 5 bases outside the gene matches. The V gene's germline CDR1 is SGHVS and CDR2 FQNEAQ. This CDR3 is built from 15 residues. In nucleotides, the CDR3 is TGTGCCAGCAGCGTAGGACTAGCGAGCTACAATGAGCAGTTCTTC. It translates to CASSVGLASYNEQFF. The full variable domain, rest sourced from reference TRBV7-8 and TRBJ2-1, is GAGVSQSPRYKVAKRGQDVALRCDPISGHVSLFWYQQALGQGPEFLTYFQNEAQLDKSGLPSDRFFAERPEGSVSTLKIQRTQQEDSAVYLCASSVGLASYNEQFFGPGTRLTVL.

In this sample, this clonotype turned up a few times. The gene calls are TRBV19 and TRBJ1-1; 8 nucleotides agree with TRBD1. This CDR3 region has 15 residues. Germline assignment: CDR1 LNHDA and CDR2 SQIVND (reference sequence). The V gene end was trimmed by 5 bases and the J gene end by 0 bases; junction bases not matched to a gene: 5. CDR3 sequence: CASSSWTGMNTEAFF. CDR3 coding DNA: TGTGCCAGTAGTTCATGGACAGGGATGAACACTGAAGCTTTCTTT. Full variable domain (rest looked up from reference TRBV19 and TRBJ1-1): DGGITQSPKYLFRKEGQNVTLSCEQNLNHDAMYWYRQDPGQGLRLIYYSQIVNDFQKGDIAEGYSVSREKKESFPLTVTSAQKNPTAFYLCASSSWTGMNTEAFFGQGTRLTVV.

This clonotype has just a few counts. The CDR3 protein is CATSRGSGGTYEQYF. The CDR3 DNA follows: TGTGCCACCAGCAGAGGTAGCGGGGGAACCTACGAGCAGTACTTC. This rearrangement joins TRBV15 to TRBJ2-7; 9 positions match TRBD2. CDR1 LNHNV and CDR2 YYDKDF come from the germline V gene (reference sequence). The junction had 3 bases not matched to a gene; V was cut back by 1 base and J by 2 bases. CDR3 length equals 15 residues.

This clonotype was observed a handful of times. The V and J genes are TRBV6-1 and TRBJ2-1, with D maybe TRBD2 (5 bases). CDR3 length equals 13 residues. The ends were cut back, 5 bases at V and 4 bases at J, with 9 bases in the middle. Per germline, CDR1 MNHNS and CDR2 SASEGT. DNA of the CDR3: TGTGCCAGCAGTACGGGGAAATACAATGAGCAGTTCTTC. Translating it yields CASSTGKYNEQFF.

This clonotype has more than one count but fewer than ten. The rearrangement joins TRBV11-2 to TRBJ1-1; D is ambiguous. V was shortened by 5 bases and J by 6 bases, with 10 bases between the two germline ends. The CDR3 is made up of 12 amino acids. The V gene's germline CDR1 is SGHAT and CDR2 FQNNGV. CDR3 sequence (DNA): TGTGCCAGCAGCATAACCGCCTCTGAAGCTTTCTTT. Its translation: CASSITASEAFF.

The rearrangement joins TRBV7-9 to TRBJ1-5; D uncertain. V was clipped by 5 bases and J by 5 bases, with 7 bases between them. The CDR3 consists of 12 residues. CDR1 SEHNR and CDR2 FQNEAQ come from the germline V gene (reference sequence). The CDR3 loop reads CASSRQDQPQHF. In DNA form, the CDR3 reads TGTGCCAGCAGCCGACAAGATCAGCCCCAGCATTTT. The entire variable domain, with the rest obtained from reference TRBV7-9 and TRBJ1-5, is as follows: DTGVSQNPRHKITKRGQNVTFRCDPISEHNRLYWYRQTLGQGPEFLTYFQNEAQLEKSRLLSDRFSAERPKGSFSTLEIQRTEQGDSAMYLCASSRQDQPQHFGDGTRLSIL.

The table lists this clonotype with a few counts. The chain couples TRBV29-1 to TRBJ2-7, with 7 bases fitting TRBD1. Trimming cost V 6 bases and J 6 bases; bases outside gene matches: 5. CDR1 and CDR2 from the germline V gene are SQVTM and ANQGSEA. The CDR3 is 11 residues long. CDR3 nucleotides: TGCAGCGTCCGAGACAGGGCCGAGCAGTACTTC. It specifies CSVRDRAEQYF.

This clonotype was observed a few times. CDR3 amino acids: CASGRAGVLQFF. In DNA form, the CDR3 reads TGTGCCAGCGGACGAGCGGGGGTTTTGCAGTTCTTC. V and J are TRBV11-2 and TRBJ2-1; 8 nucleotides align to TRBD2. V lost 8 bases and J lost 12; bases outside the gene matches: 9. Germline V gives CDR1 SGHAT, CDR2 FQNNGV. The CDR3 contains 12 residues.

In this sample, this clonotype turned up a few times. The genes are TRBV5-5 and TRBJ2-1; possibly TRBD2 for D (5 bases). V shed 0 bases and J shed 8 bases, with 12 bases lying between them. Per germline, CDR1 SGHKS and CDR2 YYEKEE (reference sequence). This CDR3 has 14 residues. The chain's CDR3 is CASSLGLAIDEQFF. For the CDR3, the DNA is TGTGCCAGCAGCTTGGGTCTAGCAATTGATGAGCAGTTCTTC. The complete variable domain, with remaining parts taken from reference TRBV5-5 and TRBJ2-1, reads DAGVTQSPTHLIKTRGQQVTLRCSPISGHKSVSWYQQVLGQGPQFIFQYYEKEERGRGNFPDRFSARQFPNYSSELNVNALLLGDSALYLCASSLGLAIDEQFFGPGTRLTVL.

J is TRBJ1-1 and V is TRBV29-1, with TRBD1 matching over 7 bases. After removal of 4 bases from V and 0 bases from J, the junction contained 5 bases not matched to a gene. CDR3 size: 14 residues. The germline CDR1 and CDR2 sequences are SQVTM and ANQGSEA. The CDR3 spells CSVVAGQLNTEAFF. The DNA of the CDR3 is TGCAGCGTTGTCGCGGGACAGTTGAACACTGAAGCTTTCTTT.

This clonotype was seen a few times. The rearrangement joins TRBV6-5 to TRBJ2-2; the D is unclear. The CDR3 length is 13 residues. The germline V and J ends were trimmed by 5 bases and 6 bases, with 10 bases remaining between them. Per the germline V gene, CDR1 is MNHEY and CDR2 is SVGAGI. The CDR3, as DNA: TGTGCCAGCAGTATTTCAGGAGCCGGGGAGCTGTTTTTT. Protein product: CASSISGAGELFF.

This clonotype was seen repeatedly, ten times or more. J is TRBJ2-5 and V is TRBV23-1; D might be TRBD1 (5 bases). TRBV23-1 is given ORF status, its function remaining uncertain. The CDR3 is made up of 15 amino acids. V was trimmed by 3 bases and J by 3 bases, leaving 14 bases between them. The DNA for the CDR3 is TGCGCCAGCAGTCAGGCAGGGCTTACTAAAGAGACCCAGTACTTC. Translating it yields CASSQAGLTKETQYF.

The sample holds a few counts of this clonotype. The V and J genes are TRBV6-2 or TRBV6-3 and TRBJ2-5; D uncertain. CDR3 length: 12 residues. V dropped 2 bases and J dropped 1 base, with 2 bases sitting between them. CDR1 is MNHEY, CDR2 SVGEGT, per germline. The CDR3 here is CASSYIQETQYF. The DNA of the CDR3 is TGTGCCAGCAGTTACATCCAAGAGACCCAGTACTTC.

The chain uses TRBV4-1 and TRBJ2-7, with D tentatively TRBD1 (6 bases). Germline CDR1 MGHRA, CDR2 YSYEKL. The CDR3 loop spans 15 amino acids. V lost 0 bases to trimming and J lost 5 bases, with 14 bases between them. CDR3 residues: CASSQEGGMRNEQYF. The CDR3 DNA sequence: TGCGCCAGCAGCCAAGAAGGGGGTATGAGAAACGAGCAGTACTTC.

V and J are TRBV12-3 or TRBV12-4 and TRBJ1-1; D not resolved. The CDR3 spans 14 residues. Trimming pared 1 base from V and 0 bases from J, leaving 6 bases between. This CDR3 reads CASSLGPMNTEAFF. For the CDR3, the DNA is TGTGCCAGCAGTTTAGGACCCATGAACACTGAAGCTTTCTTT.

The table lists this clonotype with a few counts. The chain recombines TRBV29-1 with TRBJ2-1, with TRBD1 matching over 7 bases. CDR1 and CDR2 from the germline V gene are SQVTM and ANQGSEA. V trimming: 5 bases; J trimming: 0 bases; junction bases outside the gene matches: 4. The CDR3 contains 14 residues. The chain's CDR3 is CSVKDRNSYNEQFF. For the CDR3, the DNA is TGCAGCGTTAAGGACAGGAACTCCTACAATGAGCAGTTCTTC.

The chain links TRBV29-1 to TRBJ1-1; maybe TRBD1 (5 bases). Trimming removed 4 bases at V and 4 bases at J, with 10 bases between. CDR1 SQVTM and CDR2 ANQGSEA come from the germline V gene. The CDR3 totals 12 residues. CDR3 sequence (DNA): TGCAGCGTTGGCTGGGGGGGCACTGAAGCTTTCTTT. Amino acids: CSVGWGGTEAFF.

The J gene is TRBJ2-5, the V gene TRBV3-1; 12 bases are a match to TRBD2. V lost 4 bases to trimming and J lost 3 bases; unmatched junction nucleotides: 3. The germline CDR1 and CDR2 sequences are LGHDT and YNNKEL (reference sequence). The CDR3 spans 15 residues. The CDR3 loop is CASSPTSGGEETQYF. CDR3 nucleotide sequence: TGTGCCAGCAGCCCGACTAGCGGGGGAGAAGAGACCCAGTACTTC.

The CDR3 region is CASSIGTGREQFF. In DNA, the CDR3 is TGTGCCAGCAGCATCGGGACGGGGAGGGAGCAGTTCTTC. V usage is TRBV7-7 and J usage is TRBJ2-1, with D tentatively TRBD2 (6 bases). CDR1 is SSHAT, CDR2 FNYEAQ, per germline (reference sequence). V was cut by 5 bases and J by 10 bases, with 15 bases left in between. CDR3 length: 13 residues.